This T cell receptor (beta chain) emerged from a study of tumor-infiltrating lymphocytes in primary liver carcinoma. The wider study: Stage T1-T3 N0M0 tumors spanned about 4 to 11 cm. Study-level findings and limits: Found in all five tumor regions were only about 7.5-25% of top clones.

Concerning this clonotype itself: Its antigen remains unidentified.

Total RNA amounting to 500 ng was the source from which TCR beta cDNA was made with a constant-region primer. A slightly modified ARM-PCR protocol with three nested multiplex PCR rounds produced these TCR beta libraries. Use of TRBV1-TRBV30 forward primers with a C-beta reverse primer characterized the first two PCR rounds, which lasted around 10 cycles each. TCRdb re-derived calls from the multiplex PCR reads in MiXCR, one entry per CDR3 protein. In the table there are tens of thousands of distinct CDR3 sequences, about 71% of which are singletons. Trimming stripped 5 bases from V and 2 bases from J, with 14 bases between. Per the germline V gene, CDR1 is MNHNY and CDR2 is SVGAGI (reference sequence). This CDR3 contains 15 residues. Co-extracting RNA and DNA was done with 20-30 mg of unsorted bulk tissue as input. Each participant had primary liver carcinoma, and surgical resection was the treatment. There were over 75% viable tumor cells in every single sample of tumor.

The sequence derives from a man in his forties with primary liver carcinoma and hepatitis B virus infection. The J gene is TRBJ2-3, the V gene TRBV6-6; D remains ambiguous. Sequences were obtained from liver tumor tissue from sampling region 4. Subset of the sample: tumor region T4, right-lateral pole. This CDR3 reads CASSPMGRVTDTQYF. In DNA form, the CDR3 reads TGTGCCAGCAGTCCCATGGGTAGAGTCACAGATACGCAGTATTTT.